A few counts support the clone carrying this T cell receptor (beta chain). The use of a sample-barcoded 5' primer and a J-beta primer mix characterized a second PCR of roughly 6 to 11 cycles. One entry per CDR3 protein, called by TCRdb with MiXCR from the 5' RACE reads. There are about 1.6 million distinct CDR3 sequences in the sample; around 36% occur only once, and around 10% lies in the top ten. These data are taken from a study of blood T cells in healthy people across ages. In germline, CDR1 is SGHRS, CDR2 YFSETQ. The CDR3 consists of 22 residues. With V trimmed by 4 bases and J by 0 bases, 23 bases remained unmatched.

The receptor was isolated from a woman in her thirties in good health. The sequenced sample was blood. The J gene is TRBJ2-1, the V gene TRBV5-1; 9 positions match TRBD1. The CDR3 coding sequence is TGCGCCAGCAGCAACACCGCGGGGCTCGGGACAGGGTACTCGAGCTCCTACAATGAGCAGTTCTTC. Translating gives CASSNTAGLGTGYSSSYNEQFF.